This T cell receptor beta chain was profiled in a study of cytomegalovirus exposure and HLA in healthy donors listed by TCRdb under 2017. Some background on the complete study: According to a later analysis, the 120 or so validation repertoires were produced on the same platform as the roughly 600 repertoires of the first cohort. In addition to the first cohort of 650 to 800 subjects, a separate validation cohort of around 110 different subjects was used. To predict cytomegalovirus infection status, the study brought together high-throughput TCR immunosequencing, statistical association of individual TCRs with disease status, and machine learning. The study aimed to test whether cataloging public T cell receptors could reveal signatures of past pathogen exposure. Study-level results and caveats: The classifier was reported to diagnose cytomegalovirus status with high specificity and sensitivity in both the original cohort and the validation cohort. All 120 or so repertoires were used to score co-occurrence in the validation cohort in a later analysis, because that analysis had no HLA typing for the cohort. The study gave a list of 150 to 200 TCR beta chains associated with cytomegalovirus. Across donors, most TCR sequences were observed very rarely, whereas some public TCRs were present in many individuals. It was suggested by the authors that the approach could potentially be generalized to other disease states and immunological phenotypes. Three of the identified cytomegalovirus-associated TCR beta chains were confirmed in vitro to be specific for cytomegalovirus antigens. In a later analysis, TCRs clustered in the first cohort were found to also tend to co-occur in the roughly 110 validation repertoires, with around 94% of cluster scores above 0.

Library preparation used the immunoSEQ multiplex PCR assay. Regarding the original processing steps: To diagnose cytomegalovirus status from the catalog of TCR beta chain sequences, a statistical classification framework was built. What TCRdb holds here is the immuneACCESS table cut down to in-frame rearrangements. Part of the clones is not present; checked against another copy, under half of the missing clones reflect an unresolved V gene, and the others are unexplained. From that table come the V and J calls and clone size; the DNA was used to work out D and trimming. The sample has 200,000 or so clones on record, about 91% of them singletons. Of the sample, roughly 3% is held by the ten largest clones. The donors belonged to the validation cohort of around 130 subjects, which was separate from the roughly 680-subject first cohort. Points on this clone: Its specific antigen is unknown. No much larger clone is present one base from it, and per-base qualities are unavailable.

The sample taken for sequencing was PBMCs. The source of this sequence is a woman younger than 35 in good health and CMV-seronegative.

The CDR3 protein: CASRSGASGYNEQFF. In nucleotide form, the sequence is TGCGCCAGCAGGTCGGGGGCTAGCGGCTACAATGAGCAGTTCTTC. The chain is assembled from TRBV5-1 and TRBJ2-1; the D segment could be TRBD2, given 7 matching bases. The V end loses 5 bases and the J end loses 3 bases, and a stretch of 15 bases separates them. From cysteine to phenylalanine, the CDR3 is 15 amino acids long. Only CDR3 DNA remains: 45 bases, in frame from the first base. CDR1 SGHRS and CDR2 YFSETQ were looked up in the germline V gene.